A single sample is the source of the 6 T cell receptor beta chains below, sequenced in a study of cytomegalovirus exposure and HLA in healthy donors (dated by TCRdb to the late 2010s). Library preparation used the immunoSEQ multiplex PCR assay. A mixture of 60 forward primers for TCR Vbeta segments and 13 reverse primers for TCR Jbeta segments was used in the multiplex PCR. Entries here come from immuneACCESS through TCRdb and include only in-frame sequences with V and J called. Some clones fail to appear in such tables; in the studies checked, an unresolved V gene covers under half of the shortfall, and the cause of the remainder is unknown. The sample table records 100,000 to 150,000 clones; approximately 78% of these occur just once. The ten top clones hold roughly 10% of the sample. The sample was PBMCs. All receptors derive from a man aged 30 to 39 in good health and CMV-seropositive.

The V call is TRBV9, the J call TRBJ2-6; D remains unclear. V was shortened by 0 bases and J by 1 base, with 14 bases between the two germline ends. Germline assignment: CDR1 SGDLS and CDR2 YYNGEE. The CDR3 runs 18 residues. The chain's CDR3 is CASSVGGRAWSGANVLTF. The CDR3 nucleotides read TGTGCCAGCAGCGTAGGCGGCAGAGCTTGGTCTGGGGCCAACGTCCTGACTTTC.

The chain carries TRBV18 and TRBJ2-7, with D maybe TRBD2 (6 bases). Trimming removed 0 bases at V and 2 bases at J, with 14 bases between. Germline-derived CDR1 and CDR2 are KGHSH and LQKENI. CDR3 size: 16 residues. The chain's CDR3 is CASSPPARAGTYEQYF. The CDR3 bases are TGTGCCAGCTCACCACCTGCCCGGGCGGGGACCTACGAGCAGTACTTC.

This clone has just a few counts. The chain is built from TRBV7-2 and TRBJ2-2; 8 bases match TRBD1. V was pared by 5 bases and J by 7 bases, with 9 bases of the junction left unmatched. This CDR3 has 15 residues. The germline gives CDR1 SGHTA, CDR2 FQGNSA. In DNA form, the CDR3 reads TGTGCCAGCAGCCAACGCGGACAGGGCGACGGGGAGCTGTTTTTT. Residues: CASSQRGQGDGELFF.

For the CDR3, the DNA is TGCGCCAGTGAGGTCGGGAGGAACACCGGGGAGCTGTTTTTT. Translated: CASEVGRNTGELFF. V and J are TRBV5-1 and TRBJ2-2; D may be TRBD2 (6 bases). Germline V gene data show CDR1 as SGHRS and CDR2 as YFSETQ. V was pared by 8 bases and J by 1 base, with 12 bases between. This CDR3 is 14 amino acids long. Based on the CDR3 plus reference TRBV5-1 and TRBJ2-2, the full variable domain is KAGVTQTPRYLIKTRGQQVTLSCSPISGHRSVSWYQQTPGQGLQFLFEYFSETQRNKGNFPGRFSGRQFSNSRSEMNVSTLELGDSALYLCASEVGRNTGELFFGEGSRLTVL.

The V and J genes are TRBV6-1 and TRBJ2-5; 10 nucleotides line up with TRBD1. Unmatched junction bases numbered 3, after V lost 4 bases and J lost 4 bases. Germline V CDR1 and CDR2: MNHNS, SASEGT. The length of the CDR3 is 14 residues. The CDR3 loop reads CASSATGGTETQYF. The DNA of the CDR3 is TGTGCCAGCAGTGCGACAGGGGGCACAGAGACCCAGTACTTC.

This clone was seen once. The gene calls are TRBV5-4 and TRBJ2-3, with D tentatively TRBD1 (5 bases). CDR1 is SGHNT, CDR2 YYREEE, per germline (reference sequence). V was shortened by 4 bases and J by 0 bases, with 12 bases between the two germline ends. This CDR3 is built from 15 residues. In nucleotides, the CDR3 is TGTGCCAGCAGCCGCAGGGCCCTGAGCACAGATACGCAGTATTTT. It yields the protein CASSRRALSTDTQYF.